The 10 T cell receptor beta chains reported below all come from one sample, sequenced in a study of OX40 agonist ivuxolimab in advanced cancers. This table comes from immunoSEQ multiplex PCR, and its TCRdb copy is limited to in-frame clones, with some not included. Found here are approximately 62,000 clones, roughly 87% of them singletons; the top ten hold more than 4.5%. This sample comprised CD4+ or CD8+ T cells sorted from blood, obtained in a trial of the OX40 agonist ivuxolimab. All receptors derive from an adult with an advanced solid tumor such as melanoma, head and neck, liver or kidney cancer.

This sequence joins TRBV7-8 and TRBJ2-3; no firm D call. V gave up 1 base and J gave up 5 bases, with 7 bases separating them. Germline V gene sequence: CDR1 SGHVS, CDR2 FQNEAQ. This CDR3 is built from 13 residues. The CDR3 nucleotides are TGTGCCAGCAGCTTAGAGGCCAGAGATACGCAGTATTTT. Encoded protein: CASSLEARDTQYF.

V gene TRBV18 combines with J gene TRBJ2-7; a possible D gene is TRBD2 (5 bases). The CDR3 covers 13 residues. Germline assignment: CDR1 KGHSH and CDR2 LQKENI. Trimming removed 3 bases from V and 4 bases from J, with 10 bases in between. CDR3 amino acids: CASSPGREYEQYF. The DNA for the CDR3 is TGTGCCAGCTCACCTGGACGGGAATACGAGCAGTACTTC.

The chain couples TRBV6-4 to TRBJ2-1; D gene ambiguous. This CDR3 is 13 amino acids long. Per germline, CDR1 MRHNA and CDR2 SNTAGT. Trimming took 5 bases from V and 9 from J, leaving 14 bases between them. The CDR3 here is CASSSERGSEQFF. For the CDR3, the DNA is TGTGCCAGCAGTAGTGAGAGAGGCAGTGAGCAGTTCTTC.

J is TRBJ2-7 and V is TRBV28, with TRBD1 matching 12 bases. In germline, CDR1 is MDHEN, CDR2 SYDVKM. V shed 7 bases and J 6 bases; nucleotides not matched to a gene: 10. The CDR3 length is 15 residues. The CDR3 nucleotides are TGTGCCAGCACACCCCAGGGACAGGGGGCCTCCGAGCAGTACTTC. Translating gives CASTPQGQGASEQYF. Complete variable domain (other parts from reference TRBV28 and TRBJ2-7): DVKVTQSSRYLVKRTGEKVFLECVQDMDHENMFWYRQDPGLGLRLIYFSYDVKMKEKGDIPEGYSVSREKKERFSLILESASTNQTSMYLCASTPQGQGASEQYFGPGTRLTVT.

The chain carries TRBV19 and TRBJ1-4; possible D gene TRBD1, 5 bases. The CDR3 length is 14 residues. In germline, CDR1 is LNHDA, CDR2 SQIVND (reference sequence). V was pared by 5 bases and J by 4 bases, with 11 bases between. The CDR3 here is CASSGGVGNEKLFF. In DNA form, the CDR3 reads TGTGCCAGTAGTGGGGGTGTTGGTAATGAAAAACTGTTTTTT.

The chain couples TRBV19 to TRBJ1-2, with D possibly being TRBD1 (6 bases). The CDR3 extends over 12 amino acids. Trimming stripped 10 bases from V and 8 bases from J, with 17 bases between. The germline V gene encodes CDR1 LNHDA and CDR2 SQIVND (reference sequence). CDR3 DNA: TGTGCCATGTCCCGGGGGGCGGAGGGCTACACCTTC. It yields the protein CAMSRGAEGYTF.

The chain is built from TRBV2 and TRBJ2-3; the match to TRBD1 covers 8 bases. From germline, CDR1 is SNHLY and CDR2 FYNNEI. The CDR3 length is 20 residues. Losses at the gene ends were 1 base for V and 0 bases for J; bases not matched to a gene: 15. CDR3 DNA: TGTGCCAGCAGTGAAGGGACAGGGAAGTTACGCCCCTCAAGCACAGATACGCAGTATTTT. It is translated as CASSEGTGKLRPSSTDTQYF.

The chain is built from TRBV28 and TRBJ1-1; no reliable D call. Germline V gene lookup returns CDR1 MDHEN and CDR2 SYDVKM. The ends were cut back, 4 bases at V and 2 bases at J, with 14 bases in the middle. This CDR3 contains 15 residues. For the CDR3, the DNA is TGTGCCAGCAGTTCACGTCCCTCGGGCAACACTGAAGCTTTCTTT. Translation gives CASSSRPSGNTEAFF.

The chain uses TRBV11-2 and TRBJ1-5; TRBD1 matches 7 bases. The V gene's germline CDR1 is SGHAT and CDR2 FQNNGV. The CDR3 length is 13 residues. Germline trimming cut 0 bases from V and 11 bases from J; bases unmatched to any gene: 4. This CDR3 is CASSLDYTGAQHF. The CDR3 DNA reads as TGTGCCAGCAGCTTAGATTATACAGGGGCCCAGCATTTT.

The genes are TRBV9 and TRBJ2-1; no firm D call. V was trimmed by 0 bases and J by 7 bases, leaving 8 bases between them. Per the germline V gene, CDR1 is SGDLS and CDR2 is YYNGEE. CDR3 length equals 13 residues. The chain's CDR3 is CASSVDPSNEQFF. As DNA, the CDR3 is TGTGCCAGCAGCGTAGACCCCTCTAATGAGCAGTTCTTC.